These T cell receptor beta chains were read from a single sample in a study of cytomegalovirus exposure and HLA in healthy donors. Only in-frame clones appear in the TCRdb table, and some are missing; sequencing was by immunoSEQ multiplex PCR. The sample has fewer than 100,000 clones. The sequencing input was PBMCs. These receptors all stem from a man aged 50 to 60 in good health and CMV-seronegative. Both conserved end residues are part of each CDR3.

V,CDR3
TRBV18,CASSPRQESNTGELFF
TRBV29-1,CSVEGREEGKLFF
TRBV28,CASSLRQGDEQYF
TRBV4-1,CASSQGVAGGPGTGELFF
TRBV27,CASKTYNYGYTF
TRBV30,CAWSVSGNSPLHF
TRBV9,CASSVSGEETQYF
TRBV5-1,CASSILAGGPHSTDTQYF
TRBV7-9,CASSLTTGDEKLFF
TRBV6-1,CASSELAGNTGELFF
TRBV29-1,CSVRQGRQPQHF
TRBV2,CASRRQSNSPLHF
TRBV27,CASPPLAWAAFF
TRBV6-5,CASMGGGGGYTF
TRBV7-2,CASSLEGAPGTEAFF
TRBV2,CASSEALGTGSPYSNQPQHF
TRBV7-6,CASSPTGNGNQPQHF
TRBV30,CAWSASRTGGSGQPQHF
TRBV6-4,CASSDLSGGALNEQFF
TRBV11-1,CASSHRVTSSYEQYF
TRBV7-3,CASSLTGGTNYGYTF
TRBV29-1,CSVGASRNTIYF
TRBV28,CASNISPNTEAFF
TRBV11-2,CASSELSSGEFF
TRBV11-2,CASSQGNSPLHF
TRBV18,CASSPIPGQGPYEQYF
TRBV6-1,CASSEAFVGPGFYNSPLHF
TRBV4-2,CASSQGGFGTGELFF
TRBV5-1,CASSYGSGEEAFF
TRBV19,CASYRETNSANTGELFF
TRBV6-6,CASSYRDQETQYF
TRBV5-6,CASSSGQEAEAFF
TRBV5-5,CASSFGVAGGAGNTIYF
TRBV2,CASSGGRDNEQFF
TRBV9,CASSVGLDNSPLHF
TRBV19,CASSETGKYENGYTF